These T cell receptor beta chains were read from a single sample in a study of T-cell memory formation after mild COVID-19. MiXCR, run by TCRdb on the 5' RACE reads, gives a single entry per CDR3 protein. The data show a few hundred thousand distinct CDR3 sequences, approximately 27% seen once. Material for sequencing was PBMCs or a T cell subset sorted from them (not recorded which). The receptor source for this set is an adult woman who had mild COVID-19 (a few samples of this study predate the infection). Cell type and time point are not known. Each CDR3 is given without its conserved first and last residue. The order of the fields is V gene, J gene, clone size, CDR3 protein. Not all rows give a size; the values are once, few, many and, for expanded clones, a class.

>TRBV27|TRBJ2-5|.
ASAVLGTQETQY
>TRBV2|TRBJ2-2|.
ASRRDTSPGELF
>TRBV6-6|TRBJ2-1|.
ASSRPLAGLSDNEQF
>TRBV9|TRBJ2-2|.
ASSVGDRDTGELF
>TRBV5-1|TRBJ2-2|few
ASSLVSSGGPTGELF
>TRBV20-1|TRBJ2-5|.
SASKVGTVNFQETQY
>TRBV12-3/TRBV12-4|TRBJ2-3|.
ASSYRYEATDTQY
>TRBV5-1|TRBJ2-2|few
ASSLEAVTGELF
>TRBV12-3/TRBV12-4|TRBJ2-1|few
ASSLIRGARSNEQF
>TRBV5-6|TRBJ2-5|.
ASSLGGTPLRTQY
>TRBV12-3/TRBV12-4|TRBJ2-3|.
ASSRTRGTDTQY
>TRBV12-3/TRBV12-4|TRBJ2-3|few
ASSFTSGSDSTDTQY
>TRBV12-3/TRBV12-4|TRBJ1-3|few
ASSLPPTEPGNTIY
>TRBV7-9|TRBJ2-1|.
ASRSYSEQF
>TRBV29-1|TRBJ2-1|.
SVKSSYNEQF
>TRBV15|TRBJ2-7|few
ATSRDRGGRKFFEQY
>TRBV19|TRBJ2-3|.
ASSMTGGRPDTQY
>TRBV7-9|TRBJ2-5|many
ASSLWTGEETQY
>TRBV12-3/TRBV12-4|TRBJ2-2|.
ASSPSGRLNTGELF
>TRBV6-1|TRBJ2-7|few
ASSERGNYEQY
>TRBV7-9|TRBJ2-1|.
ASTQSRGGQRIHNEQF
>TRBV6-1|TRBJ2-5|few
ASRAGMETQY
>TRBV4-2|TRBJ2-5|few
ASSQVGQKETQY
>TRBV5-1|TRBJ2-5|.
ASSFNSAVQETQY
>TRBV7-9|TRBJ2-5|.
ASSLGDRGHVETQY
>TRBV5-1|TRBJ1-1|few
ASSLPGVTEAF
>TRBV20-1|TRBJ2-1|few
SATRLAGVFINEQF
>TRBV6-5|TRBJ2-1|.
ASSSGGSRLYNEQF
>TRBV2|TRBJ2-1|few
ASSPGPRGF
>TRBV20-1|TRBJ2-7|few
SASHLARDQMPYEQY
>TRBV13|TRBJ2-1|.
ASSPGTPEVSYNEQF
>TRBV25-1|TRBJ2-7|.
ASTGLAGVEQY
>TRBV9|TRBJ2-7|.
ASSVGGAPSYEQY
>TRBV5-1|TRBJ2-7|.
ASSLDSMGRGVGSYEQY
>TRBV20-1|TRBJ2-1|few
SARDYLFGGNNEQF
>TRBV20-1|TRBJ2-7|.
SASGTGVYEQY
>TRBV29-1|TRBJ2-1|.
SVEVSDREF
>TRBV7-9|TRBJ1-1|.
ASSLQEGGSAEAF
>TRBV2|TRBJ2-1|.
ASRVGSVRGNEQF
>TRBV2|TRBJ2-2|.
ASSPEVTNTGELF
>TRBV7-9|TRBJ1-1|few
ASSLQGDGVNTEAF
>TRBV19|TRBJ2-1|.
ASIRSGSFYNEQF
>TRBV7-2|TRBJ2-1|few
ASSLGSRARTGMRNEQF
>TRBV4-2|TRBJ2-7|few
ASSRGPLTYEQY
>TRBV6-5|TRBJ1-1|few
ASSSNRGRGNTEAF
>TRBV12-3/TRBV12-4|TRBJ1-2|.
ASSLFYGYT
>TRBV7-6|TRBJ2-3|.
ASSLWGPQREGPDLGTDTQY
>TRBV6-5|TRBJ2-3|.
ASSYSNSGLIDTQY
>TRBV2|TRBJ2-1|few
ASSEWGGRNEQF
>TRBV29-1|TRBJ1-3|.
SVDRTGSGNTIY
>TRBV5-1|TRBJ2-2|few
ASSLRASGSNTGELF
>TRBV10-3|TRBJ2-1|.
AISEEGPNEQF
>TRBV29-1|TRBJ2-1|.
SVGFGGQGRNEQF
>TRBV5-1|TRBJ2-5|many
ASSLVSQGARGETQY